This T cell receptor beta chain was observed in a study of blood T cell repertoires in COVID-19. On the study more broadly: The United States, Italy and Spain provided the acute and convalescent COVID-19 samples.

The table came from immunoSEQ multiplex PCR; TCRdb's copy has only in-frame clones and leaves some out. The table shows over 200,000 clones, with approximately 88% occurring only once. Trimming removed 5 bases from V and 2 bases from J; junction bases left unmatched: 7. Germline loops: CDR1 SGHAT, CDR2 FQNNGV. The CDR3 length is 17 residues. This clone was seen only once. Participant-reported clinical history was the basis for cohort assignment. People in the exposed group encountered a COVID-19 case within 2 weeks before entering the study. Sequences were obtained from PBMCs or T cells enriched from blood (not recorded which). The sequence was collected from a woman aged 30 to 39 who had been exposed to COVID-19. The V and J genes are TRBV11-2 and TRBJ2-5; 14 nucleotides align to TRBD2. The CDR3 region is CASSTRTSGRNQETQYF. DNA of the CDR3: TGTGCCAGCAGCACCCGGACTAGCGGGAGGAATCAAGAGACCCAGTACTTC.